This passage covers 12 T cell receptor beta chains from one sample sequenced in a study of blood T cell repertoires in COVID-19. Produced via immunoSEQ multiplex PCR; TCRdb's table is partial and in-frame only. The table has over 110,000 clones, 88% seen once. The source material was peripheral blood. All receptors come from a human donor in a cohort sampled during active COVID-19.

The V and J genes are TRBV7-2 and TRBJ2-7; tentative D call: TRBD2 (6 bases). Trimming cost V 1 base and J 2 bases, with 12 bases left between them. This CDR3 has 15 residues. Germline CDR1 and CDR2: SGHTA and FQGNSA. The CDR3: CASSLGGVVPYEQYF. The CDR3 DNA reads TGTGCCAGCAGCTTAGGGGGGGTGGTCCCCTACGAGCAGTACTTC.

The V call is TRBV5-1, the J call TRBJ2-1, with D maybe TRBD1 (5 bases). The CDR3 loop spans 18 amino acids. Looked up from germline, CDR1 is SGHRS and CDR2 is YFSETQ. The V end lost 2 bases, the J end lost 0 bases, and 18 bases lay between the germline ends. Here the CDR3 reads CASSLGAYVGSSYNEQFF. DNA of the CDR3: TGCGCCAGCAGCTTAGGGGCCTATGTAGGTTCCTCCTACAATGAGCAGTTCTTC.

A single count supports this clone. V gene TRBV9 combines with J gene TRBJ1-6; TRBD1 matches at 8 bases. Trimming took 3 bases from V and 9 from J; bases not matched to a gene: 11. Germline CDR1 reads SGDLS; CDR2 reads YYNGEE. CDR3 length: 16 amino acids. The CDR3: CASSAKDRDLSSPLHF. For the CDR3, the DNA is TGTGCCAGCAGCGCCAAGGACAGGGACCTTAGTTCACCCCTCCACTTT.

CDR3 in amino acids: CASSFSGQWVDTQYF. The CDR3, as DNA: TGTGCCAGCAGTTTTTCCGGACAATGGGTGGATACGCAGTATTTT. V usage is TRBV27 and J usage is TRBJ2-3; D perhaps matches TRBD1 (5 bases). CDR1 MNHEY and CDR2 SMNVEV come from the germline V gene (reference sequence). The CDR3 spans 15 residues. V lost 3 bases, J lost 6 bases, and 16 bases lay in between.

This clone was seen once. The V call is TRBV5-4, the J call TRBJ1-3; 8 bases line up with TRBD1. CDR1 is SGHNT, CDR2 YYREEE, per germline (reference sequence). J lost 2 bases, V lost 4 bases, and 2 bases had no gene match. The CDR3 has 14 amino acids. The CDR3 coding sequence is TGTGCCAGCAGCCGACAGGGGACTGGAAACACCATATATTTT. It specifies CASSRQGTGNTIYF. The complete variable domain, with remaining parts taken from reference TRBV5-4 and TRBJ1-3, reads ETGVTQSPTHLIKTRGQQVTLRCSSQSGHNTVSWYQQALGQGPQFIFQYYREEENGRGNFPPRFSGLQFPNYSSELNVNALELDDSALYLCASSRQGTGNTIYFGEGSWLTVV.

For this clone: A junction boundary mismatches the germline segment, possibly from a read error. The chain uses TRBV7-7 and TRBJ2-3, with D perhaps matching TRBD2 (6 bases). The length of the CDR3 is 17 residues. Germline assignment: CDR1 SSHAT and CDR2 FNYEAQ (reference sequence). CDR3 in amino acids: CASSLAVEGPSPDTQYF. The CDR3 nucleotides read TGTGCTAGCAGCTTAGCGGTTGAGGGTCCCTCCCCAGATACGCAGTATTTT.

CDR3 in amino acids: CASSPTGLGNIQYF. The CDR3 DNA follows: TGTGCCAGCAGCCCCACAGGGTTGGGGAACATTCAGTACTTC. The chain uses TRBV7-6 and TRBJ2-4; TRBD1 is a possible D gene (6 bases). V was pared by 5 bases and J by 7 bases, with 15 bases between. The CDR3 sequence is 14 residues long. Germline CDR1 and CDR2: SGHVS and FNYEAQ.

This clone appeared a single time. The V gene is TRBV6-2 or TRBV6-3, the J gene TRBJ1-4, with 9 bases that match TRBD1. CDR1 is MNHEY and CDR2 is SVGEGT in the germline V gene. The CDR3 consists of 14 residues. After removal of 6 bases from V and 5 bases from J, the junction contained 4 bases not matched to a gene. CDR3 in DNA: TGTGCCAGCAGCCCCGGGACAGGGAATGAAAAACTGTTTTTT. This codes for CASSPGTGNEKLFF.

The J gene is TRBJ2-3, the V gene TRBV3-1 (or the pseudogene TRBV3-2); 8 bases align to TRBD2. The V segment lost 3 bases and the J segment 0 bases; nucleotides outside the gene matches: 5. This CDR3 region has 16 residues. In germline, CDR1 is LGHDT, CDR2 YNNKEL (reference sequence). CDR3 nucleotide sequence: TGTGCCAGCAGCCAGGCGGGGGGCGGGAGCACAGATACGCAGTATTTT. This translates into CASSQAGGGSTDTQYF.

The chain links TRBV5-4 to TRBJ2-7, with D unresolved. Trimming removed 4 bases at V and 3 bases at J, with 11 bases between. The CDR3 loop spans 13 amino acids. Germline lookup yields CDR1 SGHNT and CDR2 YYREEE (reference sequence). In nucleotides, the CDR3 is TGTGCCAGCAGCCCAGAACGGGTCTACGAGCAGTACTTC. This encodes CASSPERVYEQYF. Looking up the rest from reference TRBV5-4 and TRBJ2-7 gives the full variable domain: ETGVTQSPTHLIKTRGQQVTLRCSSQSGHNTVSWYQQALGQGPQFIFQYYREEENGRGNFPPRFSGLQFPNYSSELNVNALELDDSALYLCASSPERVYEQYFGPGTRLTVT.

This sequence joins TRBV4-3 and TRBJ1-5, with D tentatively TRBD1 (5 bases). Trimming pared 0 bases from V and 7 bases from J, leaving 13 bases between. This CDR3 has 15 residues. Looked up from germline, CDR1 is LGHNA and CDR2 is YSLEER. The CDR3: CASSQDLEGWQPQHF. DNA for the CDR3: TGCGCCAGCAGCCAAGATTTGGAGGGGTGGCAGCCCCAGCATTTT.

The rearrangement uses TRBV5-1 and TRBJ2-2; 9 nucleotides match TRBD1. Germline V CDR1 and CDR2: SGHRS, YFSETQ. The trim removed 3 bases at V and 6 bases at J, leaving 0 bases unmatched. CDR3 size: 13 residues. CDR3 nucleotide sequence: TGCGCCAGCAGCTGGGACAGGGCCGGGGAGCTGTTTTTT. Translation: CASSWDRAGELFF.